The 4 T cell receptor beta chains listed next were all sequenced from one sample in a study of CD8 T cells in Susac syndrome (dated by TCRdb to the late 2010s). To prepare the library, the immunoSEQ multiplex PCR assay was applied. RNA was extracted using the RNeasy kit, and about 0.5 to 1 ug of the RNA was reverse transcribed with random hexamers. TCRdb reworked the public reads: Q25 trimming with fastp, MiXCR clone assembly, productive beta chains retained. CDR3 protein duplicates are merged, each entry listing the most common genes and DNA. The sample table shows 200,000 to 300,000 distinct CDR3 sequences, and 95% to 97% are seen once. The ten largest account for about 0.1% of the sample. The sample comprised CD4+ T cells from PBMCs. All receptors come from a human donor with Susac syndrome.

The rearrangement uses TRBV29-1 and TRBJ2-5, with 10 bases that match TRBD2. This CDR3 contains 18 residues. Germline-derived CDR1 and CDR2 are SQVTM and ANQGSEA. V gave up 1 base and J gave up 3 bases; unmatched junction bases: 14. CDR3 DNA: TGCAGCGTTGAAGGCTCCCCTCTAGCGGGAGTACGGAAAGAGACCCAGTACTTC. It codes for CSVEGSPLAGVRKETQYF. The full variable domain, in which reference TRBV29-1 and TRBJ2-5 provide the parts outside the CDR3, is SAVISQKPSRDICQRGTSLTIQCQVDSQVTMMFWYRQQPGQSLTLIATANQGSEATYESGFVIDKFPISRPNLTFSTLTVSNMSPEDSSIYLCSVEGSPLAGVRKETQYFGPGTRLLVL.

This clonotype is a singleton in its sample. J is TRBJ1-5 and V is TRBV4-1; 9 bases fit TRBD1. The CDR3 has 16 amino acids. Germline values: CDR1 MGHRA, CDR2 YSYEKL. Unmatched junction bases numbered 7, after V lost 0 bases and J lost 7 bases. CDR3: CASSQEEDRGWQPQHF. The CDR3 DNA reads TGCGCCAGCAGCCAAGAGGAGGACAGGGGTTGGCAGCCCCAGCATTTT.

This rearrangement joins TRBV10-3 to TRBJ1-5; perhaps TRBD1 as D (6 bases). Germline CDR1 and CDR2: ENHRY and SYGVKD. V was clipped by 0 bases and J by 0 bases, with 6 bases between them. This CDR3 spans 15 amino acids. The CDR3 spells CAISESQGSNQPQHF. CDR3 sequence (DNA): TGTGCCATCAGTGAGTCACAGGGTAGCAATCAGCCCCAGCATTTT.

The chain combines TRBV25-1 with TRBJ1-2; D call uncertain. V was cut by 5 bases and J by 8 bases, with 15 bases left in between. This CDR3 spans 13 amino acids. From germline, CDR1 is MGHDK and CDR2 SYGVNS. This chain's CDR3 is CASSLTSLGGYTF. Here the CDR3 DNA reads TGTGCCAGCAGTCTCACATCTCTCGGCGGCTACACCTTC.